These 20 T cell receptor beta chains share one sample of origin, sequenced in a study of T cell responses to AZD1222 COVID-19 vaccine. TCRdb's table, derived via immunoSEQ multiplex PCR, lists solely in-frame clones and lacks some. The data show about 84,000 clones, over 75% seen once. The specimen comprised peripheral blood, sampled 28 days after the second AZD1222 dose. Every receptor here comes from an adult who received the AZD1222 COVID-19 vaccine.

This chain joins TRBV30 and TRBJ1-1; maybe TRBD1 (5 bases). The CDR3 spans 15 residues. V lost 0 bases and J 0 bases, leaving 11 bases between the germline ends. Germline V gene lookup returns CDR1 GTSNPN and CDR2 SVGIG (reference sequence). This CDR3 is CAWSVIMGLNTEAFF. In nucleotides, the CDR3 is TGTGCCTGGAGTGTGATTATGGGGCTGAACACTGAAGCTTTCTTT.

The rearrangement uses TRBV28 and TRBJ1-2; D not resolved. Per germline, CDR1 MDHEN and CDR2 SYDVKM. Trimming left V 8 bases short and J 8 bases short, with 18 bases between. The CDR3 has 13 residues. The DNA for the CDR3 is TGTGCCAGCCAATCAGGTTCCGGACGGGGCTACACCTTC. Translated, it gives CASQSGSGRGYTF.

The J gene is TRBJ1-1, the V gene TRBV7-9, with 8 nucleotides matching TRBD1. The junction had 4 bases not matched to a gene; V was cut back by 10 bases and J by 0 bases. Germline-derived CDR1 and CDR2 are SEHNR and FQNEAQ (reference sequence). The length of the CDR3 is 13 residues. The CDR3 spells CATGQGLNTEAFF. CDR3 DNA sequence: TGTGCCACCGGACAGGGACTGAACACTGAAGCTTTCTTT.

The chain joins TRBV7-2 to TRBJ2-4, with D perhaps matching TRBD2 (5 bases). Trimming took off 1 base at V and 0 bases at J, with 7 bases between the two ends. The CDR3 is 15 residues long. Germline V gives CDR1 SGHTA, CDR2 FQGNSA. The CDR3 DNA sequence: TGTGCCAGCAGCTTAGTAGGACTAGCCAAAAACATTCAGTACTTC. It yields the protein CASSLVGLAKNIQYF.

This clone was seen a few times. The chain joins TRBV19 to TRBJ2-2; D possibly matches TRBD1 or TRBD2 (7 bases each). From germline, CDR1 is LNHDA and CDR2 SQIVND (reference sequence). CDR3 length equals 17 residues. V lost 5 bases to trimming and J lost 6 bases, with 22 bases between them. Here the CDR3 DNA reads TGTGCCAGTAGTGCAAATTACCCGGGGAGGGGGCCCGGGGAGCTGTTTTTT. It yields the protein CASSANYPGRGPGELFF.

The gene calls are TRBV4-3 and TRBJ2-7; D might be TRBD1 (6 bases). Per germline, CDR1 LGHNA and CDR2 YSLEER. The germline V and J ends were trimmed by 1 base and 6 bases, with 19 bases remaining between them. The CDR3 is made up of 16 amino acids. In DNA, the CDR3 is TGCGCCAGCAGCCAAGGTTCCTCGTTACAGGGCCCCGAGCAGTACTTC. Translation: CASSQGSSLQGPEQYF.

V and J are TRBV4-1 and TRBJ1-3, with D uncertain. The germline V and J ends were trimmed by 4 bases and 4 bases, with 20 bases remaining between them. Germline-derived CDR1 and CDR2 are MGHRA and YSYEKL. This CDR3 contains 17 residues. As DNA, the CDR3 is TGCGCCAGCAGCCTTGCCGGACGTACCGAAAAAGGAAACACCATATATTTT. Residues: CASSLAGRTEKGNTIYF.

For this clone: In the same sample, other DNA sequences code for this CDR3. The chain has TRBV27 and TRBJ2-1; 12 bases are shared with TRBD2. The ends lost 3 bases at V and 9 bases at J; junction bases unmatched: 6. The CDR3 spans 15 residues. The germline V gene encodes CDR1 MNHEY and CDR2 SMNVEV (reference sequence). The CDR3 region is CASSFRLAGDREQFF. DNA for the CDR3: TGTGCCAGCAGTTTTCGACTAGCGGGAGACCGTGAGCAGTTCTTC.

The J gene is TRBJ2-3, the V gene TRBV11-3, with D unclear. Germline loops: CDR1 SGHNT, CDR2 YENEEA. V lost 1 base and J 6 bases, leaving 14 bases between the germline ends. The CDR3 is 15 residues long. CDR3 in amino acids: CASSLGSFAWDTQYF. The CDR3 nucleotides are TGTGCCAGCAGCTTAGGTAGTTTCGCATGGGATACGCAGTATTTT.

This sequence joins TRBV7-2 and TRBJ2-1, with 14 bases matching TRBD2. The CDR3 runs 17 residues. V lost 3 bases to trimming and J lost 8 bases; unmatched junction nucleotides: 9. The V gene's germline CDR1 is SGHTA and CDR2 FQGNSA. In DNA, the CDR3 is TGTGCCAGCAGCTTGAACACTATGGGACTAGCGGGAGATGAGCAGTTCTTC. Amino acid sequence: CASSLNTMGLAGDEQFF.

The J gene is TRBJ1-2, the V gene TRBV18; D gene uncertain. The CDR3 runs 13 residues. Germline V gives CDR1 KGHSH, CDR2 LQKENI. V was cut by 6 bases and J by 4 bases, with 12 bases left in between. This CDR3 reads CASSRTEAYGYTF. The CDR3 bases are TGTGCCAGCTCGCGGACCGAGGCCTATGGCTACACCTTC.

V and J are TRBV28 and TRBJ2-7, with 8 bases lining up with TRBD1. After removal of 6 bases from V and 6 bases from J, the junction contained 4 bases not matched to a gene. The CDR3 length is 12 residues. Per the germline V gene, CDR1 is MDHEN and CDR2 is SYDVKM. The CDR3 protein is CASRPQGAEQYF. The DNA of the CDR3 is TGTGCCAGCAGACCGCAGGGGGCCGAGCAGTACTTC.

The chain carries TRBV5-1 and TRBJ2-5; 10 nucleotides match TRBD2. Germline V gene data show CDR1 as SGHRS and CDR2 as YFSETQ. The CDR3 totals 16 residues. V shed 4 bases, J shed 1 base, and the junction held 7 bases outside the gene matches. CDR3: CASSNQLAGSQETQYF. The CDR3 DNA is TGCGCCAGCAGCAACCAACTAGCGGGGAGCCAAGAGACCCAGTACTTC.

V usage is TRBV10-1 and J usage is TRBJ1-3, with 7 bases aligning to TRBD1. With V trimmed by 11 bases and J by 3 bases, 10 bases remained unmatched. The CDR3 spans 14 residues. Germline V lookup: CDR1 WNHNN, CDR2 SYGVQD (reference sequence). CDR3 DNA: TGCGCCTTTGCACGACAGGGATTTGGAAACACCATATATTTT. Protein sequence: CAFARQGFGNTIYF.

CDR3 nucleotides: TGCGCCAGCAGCTTGGAGCGGGGGCGGGTTTATGAAAAACTGTTTTTT. Encoded protein: CASSLERGRVYEKLFF. The genes are TRBV5-1 and TRBJ1-4; perhaps TRBD1 as D (6 bases). The ends were cut back, 0 bases at V and 6 bases at J, with 15 bases in the middle. Per the germline V gene, CDR1 is SGHRS and CDR2 is YFSETQ. The CDR3 extends over 16 amino acids.

This clone occurred once. The gene calls are TRBV5-8 and TRBJ2-1; D gene ambiguous. The CDR3 is 15 residues long. The V end lost 1 base, the J end lost 2 bases, and 10 bases lay between the germline ends. CDR1 and CDR2 from the germline V gene are SGHTS and YDEGEE. CDR3 region: CASSLNAGTYNEQFF. The DNA for the CDR3 is TGTGCCAGCAGCTTGAATGCAGGAACCTACAATGAGCAGTTCTTC.

In DNA form, the CDR3 reads TGCGCCAGCAGCCAAGGTGGCGGGGAGAAGGGCTACACCTTC. Protein: CASSQGGGEKGYTF. The chain combines TRBV4-1 with TRBJ1-2; the D is unclear. CDR1 and CDR2 from the germline V gene are MGHRA and YSYEKL. This CDR3 has 14 amino acids. Trimming left V 1 base short and J 8 bases short, with 14 bases between.

V usage is TRBV7-2 and J usage is TRBJ1-5, with D possibly TRBD1 on 5 matching bases. The germline V gene encodes CDR1 SGHTA and CDR2 FQGNSA. The CDR3 is made up of 14 amino acids. The V end lost 5 bases, the J end lost 10 bases, and 18 bases lay between the germline ends. Written as DNA, the CDR3 is TGTGCCAGCAGCCCTACGAGTGGAGGGGATCCCCAGCATTTT. It encodes CASSPTSGGDPQHF.

The chain combines TRBV6-5 with TRBJ1-4; D remains unclear. Germline CDR1 reads MNHEY; CDR2 reads SVGAGI. This CDR3 has 14 amino acids. Trimming took off 7 bases at V and 7 bases at J, with 16 bases between the two ends. The chain's CDR3 is CASMRGIMSEKLFF. DNA for the CDR3: TGTGCCAGCATGCGAGGGATTATGAGTGAAAAACTGTTTTTT.

The chain combines TRBV28 with TRBJ1-5; maybe TRBD1 (6 bases). CDR1 MDHEN and CDR2 SYDVKM come from the germline V gene. The V end was cut by 4 bases, the J end by 5 bases, with 18 bases between. The CDR3 spans 16 residues. This CDR3 is CASSSPGQIPYQPQHF. CDR3 nucleotide sequence: TGTGCCAGCAGTTCACCGGGACAAATACCCTATCAGCCCCAGCATTTT. Full variable domain (missing parts from reference TRBV28 and TRBJ1-5): DVKVTQSSRYLVKRTGEKVFLECVQDMDHENMFWYRQDPGLGLRLIYFSYDVKMKEKGDIPEGYSVSREKKERFSLILESASTNQTSMYLCASSSPGQIPYQPQHFGDGTRLSIL.